This TCR beta chain was retrieved from a study of shared clonotypes between healthy human individuals (dated by TCRdb to between 2020 and 2021). At the level of the whole study: The cohort included three men and a couple of women between 18 and 49 years of age. For each donor, CD4 naive and CD4 memory were each given three plates, CD8 naive was given two plates, and CD8 memory was given one plate. To estimate repertoire size and how much clonotype sharing occurs between individuals, the study deeply sequenced the blood TCR repertoires of roughly 5 healthy adults. Libraries were prepared and TCR repertoires were sequenced by different laboratories using diverse techniques, in order to increase sequencing depth and limit assay-specific biases. Leukapheresis yielded between about 0.94 and 10 billion PBMCs per donor. General study outcomes and caveats: When a handful of donors were compared, the shared fraction of clonotypes was about 5% for naive CD4, more than 3% for naive CD8, 2% to 2.5% for memory CD4, and 0.35% to 0.5% for memory CD8. Sampling was limited to blood, and TCR repertoires in tissue likely differ from TCR repertoires in blood. Pairwise subsampling indicated that sequencing depth was expected to affect the degree of clonotype sharing among donors. Because the study included a small number of donors, the genetic and exposure-history diversity represented was limited. Naive subsets generally had larger estimated clonotype richness than memory subsets. Even with the large sequencing depth, rarefaction of the sorted-subset datasets indicated that sequencing was incomplete. Higher generation probabilities were observed for clonotypes shared by all four sorted-subset donors than for non-shared clonotypes.

The donors were healthy, HIV-negative adults with no recently reported acute infections or vaccinations. Every donor was a Caucasian adult residing in Nashville, Tennessee, USA. CD4+ T cells were enriched through magnetic negative selection, after which naive cells were positively selected on CD45RA and the remaining negative fraction served as the memory subset. Blood was collected by leukapheresis, and PBMCs were isolated by Ficoll-Histopaque density gradient centrifugation and then cryopreserved in liquid nitrogen vapor phase. Analytical flow cytometry was used to check the purity and quantity of every magnetically sorted T cell population. Genomic DNA was isolated from every sorted fraction and measured by UV absorbance on a Nanodrop 2000c. Using the deep immunoSEQ assay, TCR CDR3 regions were amplified from genomic DNA by multiplex PCR. Extracted genomic DNA from each cell subset was spread evenly across all wells of several immunoSEQ 96-well plates, with each plate serving as a replicate. For sorted subsets, 150 to 200 ng genomic DNA, equal to about 30,000 T cell genomes, was loaded into each replicate PCR. Purified libraries were quantified with a Qubit 3.0 fluorometer, sized on a Bioanalyzer 2100, and re-quantified with the KAPA Library Quantification kit. A separate single-read 150-cycle Illumina NextSeq 550 flow cell was used to sequence each immunoSEQ 96-well plate. The published analysis was carried out like this. Because the immunoSEQ output included only junctional sequences and no quality scores, the filtering could not be the same as the filtering used for full-length reads. Sequences were annotated with PyIR, a Python wrapper for IgBLAST v1.9, using IMGT germline references to assign V/J genes and CDR3. Reads were filtered out if the reads had weak V/J assignments (E-value above 1e-6), no CDR3, stop codons, out-of-frame junctions, or ambiguous translated residues. A V3J clonotype was defined by an identical inferred V gene, J gene, and CDR3 amino acid sequence. Percentage overlap between repertoires was computed as shared unique clonotypes divided by the size of the smaller repertoire. Three approaches were used to assess repertoire richness: RTK rarefaction, the Chao1 estimator, and Recon v2.1 estimates of unobserved clonotypes. OLGA was used to compute generation probabilities for all TCRbeta clonotypes that the gDNA method yielded from a few donors. What TCRdb holds here is the immuneACCESS table cut down to in-frame rearrangements. Part of the clones is not present; checked against another copy, under half of the missing clones reflect an unresolved V gene, and the others are unexplained. V, J and clone size are those of that table, while D and trimming were read from the DNA. This sample has 2 million or so clones in its table, and roughly 95% of those were observed once. About 0.13% of the sample goes to the ten largest clones.

A word on this clone: Its cognate antigen has yet to be identified. Base quality data are lacking; no much larger clone is found one base away. The sample holds other DNA sequences that translate to the same CDR3.

This sequence was found in a man aged 18 to 30 in good health. Material for sequencing was naive CD4+ T cells sorted from blood. The sample's cell subset or site label, in plain terms: CD45RA+ positively selected.

In nucleotides, the sequence is TGTGCCAGTAGTATAGGACAAGGCTATGGCTACACCTTC. Its protein product is CASSIGQGYGYTF. The sequence links TRBV19 to TRBJ1-2; the D segment cannot be called with confidence. V sheds 1 base and J sheds 4 bases, leaving 7 bases between their ends. CDR1 and CDR2, looked up from the germline V gene (reference sequence), are LNHDA and SQIVND. Its CDR3 holds 13 amino acids, cysteine through phenylalanine. CDR3 DNA is the only sequence kept; it has 39 bases, read in frame from the first base.